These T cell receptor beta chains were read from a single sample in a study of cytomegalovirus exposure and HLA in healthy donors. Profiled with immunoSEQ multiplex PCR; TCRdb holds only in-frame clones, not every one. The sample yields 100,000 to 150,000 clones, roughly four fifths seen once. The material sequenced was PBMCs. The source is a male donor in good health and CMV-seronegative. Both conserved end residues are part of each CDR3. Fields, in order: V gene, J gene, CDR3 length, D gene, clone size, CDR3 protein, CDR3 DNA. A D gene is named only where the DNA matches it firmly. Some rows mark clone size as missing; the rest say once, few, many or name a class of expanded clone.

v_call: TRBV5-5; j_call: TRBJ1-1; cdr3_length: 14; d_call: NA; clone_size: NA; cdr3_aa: CASSPTGRDTEAFF; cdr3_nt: TGTGCCAGCAGCCCTACCGGGCGGGACACTGAAGCTTTCTTT
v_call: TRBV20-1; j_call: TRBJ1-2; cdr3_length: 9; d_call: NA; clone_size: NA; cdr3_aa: CSGGRGYTF; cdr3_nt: TGCAGTGGGGGCAGGGGCTACACCTTC
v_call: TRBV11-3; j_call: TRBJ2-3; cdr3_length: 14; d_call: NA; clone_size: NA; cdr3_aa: CASSSESRTDTQYF; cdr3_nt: TGTGCCAGCAGCTCTGAGAGCCGCACAGATACGCAGTATTTT
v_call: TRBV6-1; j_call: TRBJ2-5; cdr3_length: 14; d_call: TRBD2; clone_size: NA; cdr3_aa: CASSSGLARETQYF; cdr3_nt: TGTGCCAGCAGCTCCGGACTAGCGCGTGAGACCCAGTACTTC
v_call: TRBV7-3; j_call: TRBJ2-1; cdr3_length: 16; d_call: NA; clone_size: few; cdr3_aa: CASSLTKAPGANEQFF; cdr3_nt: TGTGCCAGCAGCTTAACGAAAGCTCCTGGGGCAAATGAGCAGTTCTTC
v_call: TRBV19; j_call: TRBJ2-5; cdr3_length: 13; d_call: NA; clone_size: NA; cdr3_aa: CASSKQRRETQYF; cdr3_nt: TGTGCCAGTAGCAAACAAAGGAGGGAGACCCAGTACTTC
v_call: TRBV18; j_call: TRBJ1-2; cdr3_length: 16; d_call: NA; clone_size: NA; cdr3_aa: CASSPLRTDAHYGYTF; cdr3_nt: TGTGCCAGCTCACCATTGAGGACAGACGCCCACTATGGCTACACCTTC
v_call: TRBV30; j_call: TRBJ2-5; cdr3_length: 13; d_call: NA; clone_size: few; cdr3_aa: CACATTGQETQYF; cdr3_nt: TGTGCCTGCGCAACTACAGGCCAAGAGACCCAGTACTTC
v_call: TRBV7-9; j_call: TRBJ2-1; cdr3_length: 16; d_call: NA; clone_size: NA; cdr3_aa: CASSPGDFSGKNEQFF; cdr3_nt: TGTGCCAGCAGCCCAGGGGATTTCTCGGGCAAGAATGAGCAGTTCTTC
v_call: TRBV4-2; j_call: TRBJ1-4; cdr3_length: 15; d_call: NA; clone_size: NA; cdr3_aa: CASSQVGASNEKLFF; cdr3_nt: TGTGCCAGCAGCCAAGTAGGGGCATCTAATGAAAAACTGTTTTTT
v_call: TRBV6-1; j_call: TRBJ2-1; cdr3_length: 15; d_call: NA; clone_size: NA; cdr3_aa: CASSEPPQRLGLGFF; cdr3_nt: TGTGCCAGCAGTGAACCCCCCCAACGACTGGGGCTCGGGTTCTTC
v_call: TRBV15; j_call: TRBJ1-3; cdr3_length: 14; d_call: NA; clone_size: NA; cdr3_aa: CATSRRGPGNTIYF; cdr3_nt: TGTGCCACCAGCAGGCGGGGGCCAGGAAACACCATATATTTT
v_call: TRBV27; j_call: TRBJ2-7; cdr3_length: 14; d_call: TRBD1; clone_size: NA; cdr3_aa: CASSLRQGADEQYF; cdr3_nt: TGTGCCAGCAGTCTACGACAGGGGGCTGACGAGCAGTACTTC
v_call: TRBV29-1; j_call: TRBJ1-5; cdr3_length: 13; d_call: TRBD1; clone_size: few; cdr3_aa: CSALTGGNQPQHF; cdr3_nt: TGCAGCGCTCTGACAGGGGGCAATCAGCCCCAGCATTTT
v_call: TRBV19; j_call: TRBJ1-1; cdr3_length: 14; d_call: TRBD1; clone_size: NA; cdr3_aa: CASSGQGVNTEAFF; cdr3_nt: TGTGCCAGTAGTGGACAGGGGGTGAACACTGAAGCTTTCTTT
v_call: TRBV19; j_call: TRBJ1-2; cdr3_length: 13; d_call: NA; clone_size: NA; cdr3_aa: CASRTYSNYGYTF; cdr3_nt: TGTGCCAGTAGGACATACTCTAACTATGGCTACACCTTC
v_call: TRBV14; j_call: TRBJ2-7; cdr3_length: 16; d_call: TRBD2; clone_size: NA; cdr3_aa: CASSQETGTSMDEQYF; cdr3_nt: TGTGCCAGCAGCCAAGAAACCGGGACTAGTATGGACGAGCAGTACTTC
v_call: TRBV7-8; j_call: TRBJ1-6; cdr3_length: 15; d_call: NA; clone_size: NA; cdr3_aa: CASSPQPARNSPLHF; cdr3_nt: TGTGCCAGCAGCCCTCAGCCGGCGAGGAATTCACCCCTCCACTTT
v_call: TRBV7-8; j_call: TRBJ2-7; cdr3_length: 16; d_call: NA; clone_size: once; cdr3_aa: CASSLKGRGSSYEQYF; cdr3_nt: TGTGCCAGCAGCTTAAAGGGGCGGGGTTCTTCCTACGAGCAGTACTTC
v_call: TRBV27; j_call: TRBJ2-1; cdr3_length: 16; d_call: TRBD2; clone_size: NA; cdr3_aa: CASSFLAGGSYNEQFF; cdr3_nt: TGTGCCAGCAGTTTCCTAGCGGGAGGCTCCTACAATGAGCAGTTCTTC
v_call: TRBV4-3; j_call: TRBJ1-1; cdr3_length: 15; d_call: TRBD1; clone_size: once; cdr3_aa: CASSRNRGGNTEAFF; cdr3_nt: TGCGCCAGCAGCCGGAACAGGGGTGGGAACACTGAAGCTTTCTTT
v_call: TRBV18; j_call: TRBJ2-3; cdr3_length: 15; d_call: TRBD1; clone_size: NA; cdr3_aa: CASSPPTGRTDTQYF; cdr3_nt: TGTGCCAGCTCACCACCGACAGGGCGAACAGATACGCAGTATTTT
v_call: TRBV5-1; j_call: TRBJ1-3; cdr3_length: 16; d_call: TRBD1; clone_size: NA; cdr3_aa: CASSLEGQGFGNTIYF; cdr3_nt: TGCGCCAGCAGCTTGGAGGGACAGGGGTTTGGAAACACCATATATTTT
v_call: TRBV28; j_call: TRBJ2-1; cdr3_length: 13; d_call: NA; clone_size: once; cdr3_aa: CASRHGAYNEQFF; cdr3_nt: TGTGCCAGCAGACATGGGGCGTACAATGAGCAGTTCTTC
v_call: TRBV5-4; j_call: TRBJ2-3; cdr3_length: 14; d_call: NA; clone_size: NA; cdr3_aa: CASSSWENTDTQYF; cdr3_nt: TGTGCCAGCAGCTCGTGGGAGAACACAGATACGCAGTATTTT
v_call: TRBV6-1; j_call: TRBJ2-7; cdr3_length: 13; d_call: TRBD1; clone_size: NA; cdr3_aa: CASTRDRVDEQYF; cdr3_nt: TGTGCCAGCACCAGAGACAGGGTGGACGAGCAGTACTTC
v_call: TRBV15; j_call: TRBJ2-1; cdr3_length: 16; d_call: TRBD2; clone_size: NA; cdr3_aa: CATREGLAGTYNEQFF; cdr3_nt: TGTGCCACTAGAGAGGGACTAGCGGGGACCTACAATGAGCAGTTCTTC
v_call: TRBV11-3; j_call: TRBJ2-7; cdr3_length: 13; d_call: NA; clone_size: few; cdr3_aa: CASSLEQGGEQYF; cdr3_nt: TGTGCCAGCAGCTTAGAGCAGGGCGGCGAGCAGTACTTC
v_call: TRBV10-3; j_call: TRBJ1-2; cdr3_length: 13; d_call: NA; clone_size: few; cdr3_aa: CAIAYIGNGGYTF; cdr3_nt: TGTGCCATCGCCTACATCGGGAATGGTGGCTACACCTTC
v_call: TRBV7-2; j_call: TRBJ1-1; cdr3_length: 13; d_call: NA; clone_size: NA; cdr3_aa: CASSLVGQGEAFF; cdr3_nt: TGTGCCAGCAGCTTAGTCGGGCAGGGTGAAGCTTTCTTT
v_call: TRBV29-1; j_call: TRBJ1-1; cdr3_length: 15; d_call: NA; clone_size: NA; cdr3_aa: CSGGRSGFENTEAFF; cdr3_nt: TGCAGCGGAGGGAGATCGGGATTTGAGAACACTGAAGCTTTCTTT
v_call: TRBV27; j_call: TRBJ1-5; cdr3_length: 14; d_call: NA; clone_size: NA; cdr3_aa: CASSPGSGNQPQHF; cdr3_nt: TGTGCCAGCAGCCCCGGGTCGGGGAATCAGCCCCAGCATTTT
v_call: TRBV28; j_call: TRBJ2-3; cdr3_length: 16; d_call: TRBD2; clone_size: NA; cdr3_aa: CASSSTSGGRGDTQYF; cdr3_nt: TGTGCCAGCAGTTCAACTAGCGGGGGCCGGGGAGATACGCAGTATTTT
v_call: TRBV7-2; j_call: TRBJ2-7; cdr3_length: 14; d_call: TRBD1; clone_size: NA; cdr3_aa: CASSEWTGGYEQYF; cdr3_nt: TGTGCCAGCAGCGAGTGGACAGGGGGCTACGAGCAGTACTTC
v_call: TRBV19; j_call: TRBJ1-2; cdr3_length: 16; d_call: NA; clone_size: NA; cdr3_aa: CASSIGPGDSYYGYTF; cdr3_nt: TGTGCCAGTAGTATTGGCCCCGGTGACAGCTACTATGGCTACACCTTC